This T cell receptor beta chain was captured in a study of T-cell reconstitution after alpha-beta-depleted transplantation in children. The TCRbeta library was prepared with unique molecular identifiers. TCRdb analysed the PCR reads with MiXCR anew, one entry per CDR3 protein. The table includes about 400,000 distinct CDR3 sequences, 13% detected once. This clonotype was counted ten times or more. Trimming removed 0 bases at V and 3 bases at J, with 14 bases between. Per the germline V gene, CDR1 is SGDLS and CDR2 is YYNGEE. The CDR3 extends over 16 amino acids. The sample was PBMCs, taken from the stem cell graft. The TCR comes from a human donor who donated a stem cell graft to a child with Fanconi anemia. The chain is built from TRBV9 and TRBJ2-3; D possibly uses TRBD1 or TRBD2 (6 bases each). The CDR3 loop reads CASSVATGANTDTQYF. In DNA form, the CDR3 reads TGTGCCAGCAGCGTAGCTACGGGGGCGAATACAGATACGCAGTATTTT.